This TCR beta chain was sequenced in a study of shared clonotypes between healthy human individuals. Method: immunoSEQ multiplex PCR; TCRdb's copy keeps in-frame clones and lacks some. The sample records fewer than 600,000 clones, roughly 77% being singletons. Study outcomes and limitations: Clonotype sharing among donors, it was expected, would be affected by sequencing depth. Donors were few, which limited the genetic and exposure-history diversity represented.

CDR1 is SGHAT, CDR2 FQNNGV, per germline. The V gene lost 1 base and the J gene lost 3 bases, with 15 bases spanning the gap. The CDR3 loop spans 17 amino acids. A remark on this clone: Antigen specificity is unknown.

The TCR originated in a woman between 40 and 55 years old in good health. Some clones in this sample may be carry-over from other donors' samples. The chain has TRBV11-2 and TRBJ2-2; possible D gene TRBD1, 5 bases. Sample: PBMCs. This chain's CDR3 is CASSLGVAGLHTGELFF. The CDR3 nucleotides read TGTGCCAGCAGCTTAGGGGTCGCAGGGCTCCACACCGGGGAGCTGTTTTTT.